A selection of T cell receptor beta chains follows, all from one sample in a study of blood T cell repertoires in COVID-19. Measured with immunoSEQ multiplex PCR; TCRdb has only the in-frame clones, and not every one. The sample shows some 350,000 clones, approximately 88% of them seen only once. Input material: peripheral blood. Receptor source: a woman aged 30 to 39 with COVID-19, enrolled during active disease. The CDR3 runs from the conserved cysteine through the conserved F or W. D genes are given only for firm matches. A row's size may be missing; if present it is once, few, many or a size class.

j_call v_call d_call clone_size cdr3_aa cdr3_nt
TRBJ2-3 TRBV7-2 TRBD1 NA CASSLNRDRSHTDTQYF TGTGCCAGCAGCCTAAACCGGGACAGGAGTCACACAGATACGCAGTATTTT
TRBJ2-1 TRBV24-1 NA NA CATSDNLAGKQFF TGTGCCACCAGTGATAACCTCGCGGGGAAGCAGTTCTTC
TRBJ2-3 TRBV4-3 NA NA CASSQMGGGADLYTDTQYF TGCGCCAGCAGCCAAATGGGTGGCGGGGCCGACCTTTACACAGATACGCAGTATTTT
TRBJ2-1 TRBV13 TRBD2 NA CASSLNPGRGGGEQFF TGTGCCAGCAGCTTAAACCCCGGGCGGGGGGGCGGTGAGCAGTTCTTC
TRBJ1-5 TRBV10-3 TRBD1 NA CAISESGGGSQPQHF TGTGCCATCAGTGAGTCTGGAGGGGGCAGTCAGCCCCAGCATTTT
TRBJ2-2 TRBV7-9 TRBD2 NA CASSPQGLAGELFF TGTGCCAGCAGCCCACAGGGACTAGCCGGGGAGCTGTTTTTT
TRBJ2-1 TRBV5-5 NA few CASSLWAGSKHNEQFF TGTGCCAGCAGCTTGTGGGCTGGGTCCAAACACAATGAGCAGTTCTTC
TRBJ1-4 TRBV7-2 NA few CASSRQEHEKLFF TGTGCCAGCAGTAGACAGGAACACGAAAAACTGTTTTTT
TRBJ2-7 TRBV19 NA once CASSITPGPYEQYF TGTGCCAGTAGTATCACCCCAGGGCCCTACGAGCAGTACTTC
TRBJ1-1 TRBV19 NA NA CASSISVFRGRATEAFF TGTGCCAGTAGTATTTCGGTCTTTCGAGGGAGGGCCACTGAAGCTTTCTTT
TRBJ1-4 TRBV7-2 TRBD1 NA CASSLGTGLEEKLFF TGTGCCAGCAGCTTAGGGACAGGGTTGGAGGAAAAACTGTTTTTT
TRBJ2-3 TRBV6-4 TRBD2 once CASSTSGGANTQYF TGTGCCAGCAGCACTAGCGGGGGGGCGAATACGCAGTATTTT
TRBJ2-6 TRBV18 NA NA CASSFGQFSGANVLTF TGTGCCAGCTCATTCGGACAGTTCTCTGGGGCCAACGTCCTGACTTTC
TRBJ2-3 TRBV12-5 TRBD2 NA CASGLEALGEGSTDTQYF TGTGCTAGTGGTTTGGAAGCGTTAGGGGAGGGTTCTACAGATACGCAGTATTTT
TRBJ1-5 TRBV7-8 TRBD1 NA CASSAGQAGIAPQHF TGTGCCAGCAGCGCGGGACAGGCAGGGATCGCGCCCCAGCATTTT
TRBJ2-3 TRBV18 TRBD2 NA CASSPIASGATDTQYF TGTGCCAGCTCACCAATTGCCAGCGGGGCTACAGATACGCAGTATTTT
TRBJ2-3 TRBV10-1 NA NA CASSEWRGVADTQYF TGCGCCAGCAGTGAGTGGCGGGGCGTCGCGGATACGCAGTATTTT
TRBJ1-1 TRBV10-3 NA NA CAITATENTEAFF TGTGCCATCACCGCGACAGAGAACACTGAAGCTTTCTTT
TRBJ2-2 TRBV11-2 TRBD2 NA CASSLVLAGGRIGELFF TGTGCCAGCAGCTTAGTGCTAGCGGGAGGGAGGATCGGGGAGCTGTTTTTT
TRBJ1-5 TRBV4-3 NA few CASSQQQDQPQHF TGCGCCAGCAGCCAACAACAGGATCAGCCCCAGCATTTT
TRBJ1-2 TRBV5-1 NA NA CASSLSGNLDYGYTF TGCGCCAGCAGCTTGAGCGGGAATTTAGACTATGGCTACACCTTC
TRBJ1-2 TRBV6-5 NA NA CASNGLSGRNYGYTF TGTGCCAGCAACGGTCTCAGCGGGCGAAACTATGGCTACACCTTC
TRBJ2-2 TRBV5-4 TRBD2 NA CASSSGTSGDTGELFF TGTGCCAGCAGCTCGGGGACTAGCGGGGACACCGGGGAGCTGTTTTTT
TRBJ2-1 TRBV7-9 TRBD2 NA CASSPLGLAAYNEQFF TGTGCCAGCAGCCCGCTGGGACTAGCGGCCTACAATGAGCAGTTCTTC
TRBJ1-6 TRBV25-1 TRBD1 NA CASSVTGGPHNSPLHF TGTGCCAGCAGCGTTACAGGGGGCCCGCATAATTCACCCCTCCACTTT
TRBJ1-1 TRBV18 NA NA CASSPTSRAEGSEAFF TGTGCCAGCTCACCTACTAGCAGGGCCGAGGGGTCTGAAGCTTTCTTT
TRBJ1-6 TRBV9 TRBD1 NA CASSYGQDPNSPLHF TGTGCCAGCAGCTATGGACAGGACCCAAATTCACCCCTCCACTTT
TRBJ2-5 TRBV5-1 NA NA CASSFYRQETQYF TGCGCCAGCAGCTTCTACCGCCAAGAGACCCAGTACTTC
TRBJ2-2 TRBV4-3 TRBD1 NA CASSPTGGPTGELFF TGCGCCAGCAGCCCAACAGGGGGCCCGACCGGGGAGCTGTTTTTT
TRBJ1-2 TRBV12-5 NA NA CASEPDRSYGYTF TGTGCTAGTGAACCCGACAGGAGCTATGGCTACACCTTC
TRBJ2-7 TRBV6-6 NA NA CASSYVEGVYEQYF TGTGCCAGCAGTTACGTGGAGGGTGTCTACGAGCAGTACTTC
TRBJ1-5 TRBV3-1/TRBV3-2 NA NA CASSLDREVQPQHF TGTGCCAGCAGCCTGGATAGGGAGGTTCAGCCCCAGCATTTT
TRBJ1-1 TRBV4-1 NA NA CASSSGDLLNTEAFF TGCGCCAGCAGCAGCGGGGACCTATTGAACACTGAAGCTTTCTTT
TRBJ1-6 TRBV5-4 TRBD1 NA CASSLAQGDSPLHF TGTGCCAGCAGCTTGGCCCAGGGGGATTCACCCCTCCACTTT
TRBJ2-1 TRBV6-2/TRBV6-3 NA few CASSYSPTLRNEQFF TGTGCCAGCAGTTATTCGCCCACCTTGCGGAATGAGCAGTTCTTC
TRBJ1-5 TRBV10-3 TRBD1 NA CAIRGDRLSNQPQHF TGTGCCATCAGGGGGGACAGACTGTCCAATCAGCCCCAGCATTTT
TRBJ1-5 TRBV6-1 NA NA CASSEALSGPQHF TGTGCCAGCAGTGAAGCGCTATCGGGGCCCCAGCATTTT
TRBJ1-1 TRBV7-9 NA NA CASRLREGERTEAFF TGTGCCAGCAGGTTGAGGGAGGGGGAGAGGACTGAAGCTTTCTTT
TRBJ2-7 TRBV15 TRBD1 NA CATSRGSYRGHDEQYF TGTGCCACCAGCAGAGGGTCCTACAGGGGGCACGACGAGCAGTACTTC
TRBJ1-2 TRBV4-1 NA once CASSLTGGNGYTF TGCGCCAGCAGCCTGACGGGAGGAAATGGCTACACCTTC
TRBJ2-3 TRBV24-1 NA NA CATSDRYVSTDTQYF TGTGCCACCAGTGATCGCTACGTTAGCACAGATACGCAGTATTTT
TRBJ1-5 TRBV7-8 TRBD1 NA CASSLDRGPGPQHF TGTGCCAGCAGCCTGGACAGGGGCCCCGGGCCCCAGCATTTT
TRBJ1-1 TRBV18 NA NA CASSPRRGGRDTEAFF TGTGCCAGCTCACCTCGTCGGGGGGGGCGAGACACTGAAGCTTTCTTT
TRBJ2-2 TRBV24-1 TRBD1 NA CATSDDDRENTGELFF TGTGCCACCAGTGATGATGACAGGGAGAACACCGGGGAGCTGTTTTTT
TRBJ2-2 TRBV12-3/TRBV12-4 NA NA CAGGRTNTGELFF TGTGCCGGCGGGCGAACGAACACCGGGGAGCTGTTTTTT
TRBJ1-1 TRBV4-2 NA many CASSQAQGNTEAFF TGTGCCAGCAGCCAAGCTCAGGGCAACACTGAAGCTTTCTTT
TRBJ2-7 TRBV7-2 NA few CASSLEGDTGYEQYF TGTGCCAGCAGCTTAGAGGGGGACACCGGGTACGAGCAGTACTTC
TRBJ2-5 TRBV11-2 TRBD2 NA CASSLDPGGGASETQYF TGTGCCAGCAGCTTAGATCCCGGCGGGGGGGCCAGTGAGACCCAGTACTTC
TRBJ1-2 TRBV10-3 NA NA CAISAVTGSYGYTF TGTGCCATCAGTGCGGTCACAGGATCCTATGGCTACACCTTC
TRBJ2-2 TRBV28 TRBD2 few CASRLAGGQNTGELFF TGTGCCAGCCGACTAGCGGGGGGCCAAAACACCGGGGAGCTGTTTTTT
TRBJ1-1 TRBV6-5 TRBD1 NA CASRIGTVNTEAFF TGTGCCAGCAGGATAGGGACAGTGAACACTGAAGCTTTCTTT
TRBJ2-6 TRBV6-2/TRBV6-3 NA NA CASSWTGANVLTF TGTGCCAGCAGTTGGACAGGGGCCAACGTCCTGACTTTC